The clone carrying this T cell receptor beta chain was counted between two and nine times. Antigen specificity is unknown. The sample is drawn from a study of response to subunit inactivated influenza vaccine. This CDR3 region has 15 residues. The junction had 3 bases not matched to a gene; V was cut back by 0 bases and J by 6 bases. General study results and limits: Authors suggested seasonal influenza vaccinations each recruit few new T cells.

TCRdb ran MiXCR on the RT-PCR reads and lists one entry per CDR3 protein. The sample lists about 780,000 distinct CDR3 sequences, about 18% occurring once. The TCR originated in a man between 45 and 60 years old who received an inactivated influenza vaccine. The sequencing here drew on PBMCs from blood, taken about 5 days after vaccination. This chain joins TRBV12-3 or TRBV12-4 and TRBJ2-1; 9 bases fit TRBD2. The CDR3 DNA is TGTGCCAGCAGTTTAGCAGCGGGGGGTACCAATGAGCAGTTCTTC. Protein sequence: CASSLAAGGTNEQFF.